This record concerns one TCR beta chain sequence. Its antigen is unknown. A J-beta primer mix and a sample-barcoded 5' primer were used in a second PCR of roughly 7 to 12 cycles. MiXCR, run by TCRdb on the 5' RACE reads, gives a single entry per CDR3 protein. The data show hundreds of thousands of distinct CDR3 sequences, just over 55% seen once. This record belongs to a study of blood T cells in healthy people across ages. V was pared by 5 bases and J by 5 bases, with 12 bases between. Germline V gene lookup returns CDR1 SQVTM and CDR2 ANQGSEA. This CDR3 has 12 residues. The study, taken as a whole, reports: In older individuals, TCR beta diversity per million T cells was lower, falling roughly linearly with age. What prevented conclusive comparison of naive and antigen-experienced cells was that PBMCs were unsorted.

Each donor was a healthy Caucasian individual from Russia, aged about 6 to 95. Each sample gave at least 7 million isolated PBMCs. The clonotype originates from a middle-aged man in good health. The sequenced material came from blood. The genes are TRBV29-1 and TRBJ2-5; TRBD2 is a possible D gene (6 bases). CDR3 region: CSVWGGGETQYF. CDR3 DNA sequence: TGCAGCGTTTGGGGAGGAGGTGAGACCCAGTACTTC. Variable domain in full (rest from reference TRBV29-1 and TRBJ2-5): SAVISQKPSRDICQRGTSLTIQCQVDSQVTMMFWYRQQPGQSLTLIATANQGSEATYESGFVIDKFPISRPNLTFSTLTVSNMSPEDSSIYLCSVWGGGETQYFGPGTRLLVL.